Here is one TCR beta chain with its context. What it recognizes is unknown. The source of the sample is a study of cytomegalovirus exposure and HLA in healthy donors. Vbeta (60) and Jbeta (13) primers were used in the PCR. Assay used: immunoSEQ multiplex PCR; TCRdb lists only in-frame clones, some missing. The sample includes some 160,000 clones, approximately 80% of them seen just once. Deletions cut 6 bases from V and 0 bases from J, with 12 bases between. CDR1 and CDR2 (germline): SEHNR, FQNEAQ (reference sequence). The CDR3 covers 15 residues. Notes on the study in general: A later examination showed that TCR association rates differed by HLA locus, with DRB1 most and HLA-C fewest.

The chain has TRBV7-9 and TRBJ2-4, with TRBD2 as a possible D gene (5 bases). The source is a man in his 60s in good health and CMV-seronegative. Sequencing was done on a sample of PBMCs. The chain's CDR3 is CASSRAVLAKNIQYF. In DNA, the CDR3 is TGTGCCAGCAGTAGAGCGGTCCTAGCCAAAAACATTCAGTACTTC.